Detailed here is one T cell receptor (beta chain). This clone came up a few times. No antigen is known for it. The input lacks base qualities; no much larger clone sits a single base away. Preparation of the library involved the immunoSEQ multiplex PCR assay. The published analysis was carried out like this. A statistical classification framework was built for diagnosing cytomegalovirus status from the catalog of TCR beta chain sequences. The table was pulled from immuneACCESS by TCRdb, which kept in-frame rearrangements only. Such tables lose some clones; where checked, under half of the loss comes from unresolved V genes, and the rest has no known cause. V, J and clone size derive from that table, while D and trimming were established from the DNA sequence. This sample holds a few hundred thousand clones; 70% to 90% were observed only once. Together, the top ten hold 0.84% of the sample. The data originate from a study of cytomegalovirus exposure and HLA in healthy donors (dated by TCRdb to the late 2010s). Notes on the research overall: According to a later analysis, one platform produced both the 120 validation repertoires and the 666 repertoires of the first cohort. The study was designed to test whether signatures of past pathogen exposure could be identified by cataloging public T cell receptors. In addition to the first cohort of 650 to 750 subjects, a separate validation cohort of 100 to 150 different subjects was used. To predict cytomegalovirus infection status, the study brought together high-throughput TCR immunosequencing, statistical association of individual TCRs with disease status, and machine learning.

Separate from the approximately 700-subject first cohort, the validation cohort of 95 to 150 subjects was the group to which the donors belonged. The junction shows trimming of 9 bases on V and 8 bases on J, plus 20 bases between the germline ends. CDR1 and CDR2 are drawn from the germline V gene: LGHNT, FRNRAP. Inclusive of the bounding cysteine and phenylalanine, the CDR3 is 14 residues long. Just the 42-base CDR3 DNA is kept, in frame starting at base 1. Here is what the overall study found, with its caveats: In the study, some 160 TCR beta chains were listed as associated with cytomegalovirus. The validation cohort had no HLA typing available for a later analysis, so co-occurrence within that cohort was assessed over all 120 or so repertoires. The authors suggested that the approach could potentially be extended to other disease states and immunological phenotypes. A later analysis found that TCRs clustered in the first cohort also tended to co-occur in the 120 validation repertoires, with more than 90% of cluster scores above 0. In vitro tests confirmed that a few of the cytomegalovirus-associated TCR beta chains recognize cytomegalovirus antigens. Across donors, most TCR sequences were observed very rarely, whereas some public TCRs were present in many individuals. The classifier was reported to diagnose cytomegalovirus status with high specificity and sensitivity in both the original and validation cohorts.

Sequenced: PBMCs. The sequence came from a woman between 18 and 29 years old in good health and CMV-seronegative. The rearranged segments are TRBV12-5 and TRBJ2-1; 5 matching bases give a weak D call of TRBD1. The DNA is TGTGCTAGCCTAAAACAGGATTGGTACGATGAGCAGTTCTTC. Its translation is CASLKQDWYDEQFF.